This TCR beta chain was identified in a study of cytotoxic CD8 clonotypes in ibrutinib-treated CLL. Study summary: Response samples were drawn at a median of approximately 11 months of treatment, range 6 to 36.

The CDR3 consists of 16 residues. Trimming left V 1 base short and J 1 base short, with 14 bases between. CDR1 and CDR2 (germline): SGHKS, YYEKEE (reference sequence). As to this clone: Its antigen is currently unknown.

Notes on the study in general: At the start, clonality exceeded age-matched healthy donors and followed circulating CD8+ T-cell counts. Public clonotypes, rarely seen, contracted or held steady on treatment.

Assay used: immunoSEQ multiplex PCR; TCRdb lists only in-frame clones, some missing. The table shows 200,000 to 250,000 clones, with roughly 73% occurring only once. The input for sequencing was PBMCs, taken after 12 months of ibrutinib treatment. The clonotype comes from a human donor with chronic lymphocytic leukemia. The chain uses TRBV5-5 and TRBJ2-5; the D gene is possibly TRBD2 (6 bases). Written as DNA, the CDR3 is TGTGCCAGCAGCTTGATGGGCCCTAGCGCCCAAGAGACCCAGTACTTC. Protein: CASSLMGPSAQETQYF. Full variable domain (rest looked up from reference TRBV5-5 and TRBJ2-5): DAGVTQSPTHLIKTRGQQVTLRCSPISGHKSVSWYQQVLGQGPQFIFQYYEKEERGRGNFPDRFSARQFPNYSSELNVNALLLGDSALYLCASSLMGPSAQETQYFGPGTRLLVL.